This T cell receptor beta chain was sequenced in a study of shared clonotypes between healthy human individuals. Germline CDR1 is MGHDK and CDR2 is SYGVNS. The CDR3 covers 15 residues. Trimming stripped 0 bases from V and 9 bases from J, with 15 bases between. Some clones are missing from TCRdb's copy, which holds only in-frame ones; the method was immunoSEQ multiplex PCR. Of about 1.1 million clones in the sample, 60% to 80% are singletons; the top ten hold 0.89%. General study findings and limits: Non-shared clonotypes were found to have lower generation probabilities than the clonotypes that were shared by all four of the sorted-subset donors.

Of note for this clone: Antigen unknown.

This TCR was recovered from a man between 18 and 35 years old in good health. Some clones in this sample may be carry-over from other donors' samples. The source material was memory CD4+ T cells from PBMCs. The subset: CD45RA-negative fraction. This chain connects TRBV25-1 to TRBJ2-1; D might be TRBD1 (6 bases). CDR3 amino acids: CASSEYGGLTGEQFF. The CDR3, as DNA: TGTGCCAGCAGTGAATATGGGGGCTTGACGGGTGAGCAGTTCTTC.